The rows below give T cell receptor beta chains drawn from one sample of a study of identifying expanded T cells in peripheral blood. Repertoires were generated with immunoSEQ multiplex PCR, while TCRdb's copy carries only in-frame clones and drops some. The sample has tens of thousands of clones, roughly 90% seen once. The sequencing sample was made of blood. These receptors all come from a person between 18 and 75 years old in good health. The CDR3 runs from the conserved cysteine through the conserved F or W. The order of the fields is J gene, D gene, clone size, V gene, CDR3 protein, CDR3 DNA. A D gene is named only where the DNA matches it firmly. Only part of the rows carry a size: once, few, many, or a class if the clone is expanded.

>TRBJ2-3|NA|NA|TRBV5-1
CASSLKGEDRAADTQYF
TGCGCCAGCAGCTTGAAAGGAGAGGACAGAGCTGCAGATACGCAGTATTTT
>TRBJ1-2|TRBD1|NA|TRBV5-6
CASSAMTGGAQRPHYGYTF
TGTGCCAGCAGCGCTATGACAGGGGGTGCGCAGAGGCCCCATTATGGCTACACCTTC
>TRBJ2-3|TRBD1|NA|TRBV7-9
CASSMGQGNTDTQYF
TGTGCCAGCAGCATGGGACAGGGGAACACAGATACGCAGTATTTT
>TRBJ1-1|NA|NA|TRBV10-3
CAIRKTDTEAFF
TGTGCCATCAGGAAAACGGACACTGAAGCTTTCTTT
>TRBJ2-2|NA|NA|TRBV19
CASSIDLRGGELFF
TGTGCCAGTAGTATAGATCTGAGGGGCGGGGAGCTGTTTTTT
>TRBJ1-2|NA|NA|TRBV11-2
CASSFGADSNYGYTF
TGTGCCAGCAGCTTTGGGGCAGATTCCAACTATGGCTACACCTTC
>TRBJ2-1|TRBD2|NA|TRBV6-1
CASKEGLALSRQFF
TGTGCCAGCAAAGAGGGACTAGCTTTATCACGGCAGTTCTTC
>TRBJ2-2|TRBD1|NA|TRBV11-2
CASSSVRDRNTGELFF
TGTGCCAGCAGCTCCGTCCGGGACAGGAACACCGGGGAGCTGTTTTTT
>TRBJ2-4|NA|NA|TRBV4-2
CASSQEGAKNIQYF
TGTGCCAGCAGCCAAGAGGGGGCTAAAAACATTCAGTACTTC
>TRBJ1-2|TRBD1|NA|TRBV10-2
CASSPDRDPYGYTF
TGCGCCAGCAGTCCAGACAGGGACCCCTATGGCTACACCTTC
>TRBJ2-1|TRBD2|NA|TRBV11-2
CASSPWSGTSDSYNEQFF
TGTGCCAGCAGCCCCTGGTCCGGGACTAGCGACTCCTACAATGAGCAGTTCTTC
>TRBJ2-5|TRBD2|NA|TRBV14
CASSSRTSGGRYQETQYF
TGTGCCAGCAGCTCCCGGACTAGCGGGGGGAGGTACCAAGAGACCCAGTACTTC
>TRBJ1-1|NA|NA|TRBV5-1
CASSFGSSNTEAFF
TGCGCCAGCAGCTTCGGGAGTTCGAACACTGAAGCTTTCTTT
>TRBJ2-3|NA|NA|TRBV5-1
CATAWGASTDTQYF
TGCGCCACCGCCTGGGGGGCTAGCACAGATACGCAGTATTTT
>TRBJ1-4|NA|NA|TRBV7-9
CASSLDGQNEKLFF
TGTGCCAGCAGCTTAGATGGACAGAATGAAAAACTGTTTTTT
>TRBJ2-5|NA|NA|TRBV4-1
CASSHVWGGHEETQYF
TGCGCCAGCAGCCACGTCTGGGGGGGGCACGAAGAGACCCAGTACTTC
>TRBJ1-3|TRBD1|once|TRBV6-1
CASTLGQGDGNTIYF
TGTGCCAGCACCTTGGGACAGGGTGATGGAAACACCATATATTTT
>TRBJ1-3|NA|NA|TRBV5-1
CASSLSGAYSGNTIYF
TGCGCCAGCAGCTTGAGCGGGGCTTACTCTGGAAACACCATATATTTT
>TRBJ1-2|TRBD1|NA|TRBV30
CAWKAGGLLYGYTF
TGTGCCTGGAAAGCAGGGGGTTTACTCTATGGCTACACCTTC
>TRBJ1-5|NA|NA|TRBV19
CASSIERASQPQHF
TGTGCCAGTAGTATAGAGAGGGCCAGTCAGCCCCAGCATTTT